This T cell receptor (beta chain) derives from a study of blood T cell repertoires in COVID-19. The CDR3 has 15 residues. The V and J ends lost 4 bases and 3 bases, in that order; junction bases with no gene match: 6. From germline, CDR1 is SGHAT and CDR2 FQNNGV. Assignment of participants to cohorts was predicated upon participant-reported clinical history. Method: immunoSEQ multiplex PCR; TCRdb's copy keeps in-frame clones and lacks some. Found here are 300,000 to 500,000 clones, around 90% of them singletons; the top ten hold over 2%. This sequence joins TRBV11-2 and TRBJ1-3; 7 bases are a match to TRBD1. The TCR comes from a middle-aged woman with acute COVID-19. The sequenced sample consisted of PBMCs or T cells enriched from blood (not recorded which). In DNA, the CDR3 is TGTGCCAGCAGCTCCCTACAGGGGATTGGAAACACCATATATTTT. This encodes CASSSLQGIGNTIYF.